A single sample is the source of the 27 T cell receptor beta chains below, sequenced in a study of cytomegalovirus exposure and HLA in healthy donors. PCR employed 60 Vbeta and 13 Jbeta primers. Generated by immunoSEQ multiplex PCR, the TCRdb table keeps only in-frame clones and is missing some. The table shows more than 150,000 clones, with over 75% occurring only once. Sample: PBMCs. These receptors originate from a woman younger than 45 in good health and CMV-seronegative.

This sequence joins TRBV6-1 and TRBJ2-1; no reliable D call. This CDR3 has 14 amino acids. The germline V and J ends were trimmed by 0 bases and 6 bases, with 9 bases remaining between them. Germline V gene data show CDR1 as MNHNS and CDR2 as SASEGT. The CDR3 nucleotides are TGTGCCAGCAGTGAAGCGCTTCTGAGCAATGAGCAGTTCTTC. Amino acids: CASSEALLSNEQFF.

This clone appeared a single time. V usage is TRBV6-1 and J usage is TRBJ2-3, with D hard to call. V was shortened by 2 bases and J by 7 bases, with 4 bases between the two germline ends. CDR1 and CDR2 from the germline V gene are MNHNS and SASEGT. This CDR3 contains 11 residues. The CDR3 region is CASSELYTQYF. The DNA of the CDR3 is TGTGCCAGCAGTGAACTTTATACGCAGTATTTT.

This clone was detected only once. The CDR3 reads CASSFIGQGRFEAFF. CDR3 bases: TGTGCCAGCAGCTTTATTGGACAGGGACGATTTGAAGCTTTCTTT. The chain recombines TRBV11-2 with TRBJ1-1; 8 bases align to TRBD1. V was clipped by 3 bases and J by 7 bases; unmatched bases: 10. This CDR3 comprises 15 residues. Germline lookup yields CDR1 SGHAT and CDR2 FQNNGV.

V and J are TRBV7-2 and TRBJ2-7; tentative D call: TRBD1 (5 bases). Per germline, CDR1 SGHTA and CDR2 FQGNSA. V lost 6 bases, J lost 2 bases, and 14 bases lay in between. CDR3 length: 14 amino acids. The CDR3 loop reads CASSYRTGTYEQYF. The CDR3, as DNA: TGTGCCAGCAGTTACCGCACAGGAACCTACGAGCAGTACTTC.

This rearrangement joins TRBV15 to TRBJ1-4; D unclear. The V end was cut by 1 base, the J end by 5 bases, with 14 bases between. The germline V gene encodes CDR1 LNHNV and CDR2 YYDKDF (reference sequence). The length of the CDR3 is 16 residues. CDR3 in amino acids: CATSRVRGRSNEKLFF. DNA of the CDR3: TGTGCCACCAGCAGAGTGCGTGGCAGGTCGAATGAAAAACTGTTTTTT.

This chain connects TRBV10-3 to TRBJ2-7; D is possibly TRBD1 (6 bases). In germline, CDR1 is ENHRY, CDR2 SYGVKD. CDR3 length: 17 residues. V was pared by 0 bases and J by 5 bases, with 20 bases between. As DNA, the CDR3 is TGTGCCATCAGTGAGTCGAAAGTTTCGAACAGGGTAAACGAGCAGTACTTC. Its protein is CAISESKVSNRVNEQYF.

The genes are TRBV18 and TRBJ2-7, with a tentative D call TRBD2 (7 bases). Germline CDR1 and CDR2: KGHSH and LQKENI. The V end was cut by 3 bases, the J end by 3 bases, with 12 bases between. This CDR3 region has 14 residues. The CDR3 DNA sequence: TGTGCCAGCTCACCCGGGGGGCCGGGCTACGAGCAGTACTTC. Translated, it gives CASSPGGPGYEQYF. The variable domain in full, with the rest retrieved from reference TRBV18 and TRBJ2-7, is NAGVMQNPRHLVRRRGQEARLRCSPMKGHSHVYWYRQLPEEGLKFMVYLQKENIIDESGMPKERFSAEFPKEGPSILRIQQVVRGDSAAYFCASSPGGPGYEQYFGPGTRLTVT.

The rearrangement links TRBV9 to TRBJ2-5; 11 positions match TRBD2. The V gene end was trimmed by 0 bases and the J gene end by 1 base; junction bases not matched to a gene: 2. This CDR3 is built from 16 residues. In germline, CDR1 is SGDLS, CDR2 YYNGEE. The CDR3: CASSVASGGFQETQYF. The CDR3 DNA follows: TGTGCCAGCAGCGTAGCTAGCGGGGGGTTCCAAGAGACCCAGTACTTC.

This sequence joins TRBV5-4 and TRBJ2-3; D might be TRBD1 (5 bases). V lost 4 bases, J lost 2 bases, and 17 bases lay in between. Germline V gene lookup returns CDR1 SGHNT and CDR2 YYREEE (reference sequence). This CDR3 has 16 amino acids. CDR3 region: CASSPNPDSVTDTQYF. The CDR3 bases are TGTGCCAGCAGCCCCAACCCAGACAGCGTCACAGATACGCAGTATTTT.

The CDR3 DNA sequence: TGCGCCAGCAGCCAAGAACGGACAGGGGTCCGCGAGCAGTACTTC. Its translation: CASSQERTGVREQYF. The V call is TRBV4-1, the J call TRBJ2-7; 9 bases are shared with TRBD1. The CDR3 spans 15 residues. The V gene's germline CDR1 is MGHRA and CDR2 YSYEKL. Losses at the gene ends were 0 bases for V and 6 bases for J; bases not matched to a gene: 6.

The V call is TRBV7-3, the J call TRBJ2-1; D call uncertain. The CDR3 spans 12 residues. The ends were cut back, 2 bases at V and 8 bases at J, with 7 bases in the middle. Germline loops: CDR1 SGHTA, CDR2 FQGTGA. The CDR3 spells CASSLPLDEQFF. The CDR3 region has the DNA TGTGCCAGCAGCTTACCACTTGATGAGCAGTTCTTC.

The chain carries TRBV5-1 and TRBJ2-3, with D possibly being TRBD1 (5 bases). CDR1 and CDR2 from the germline V gene are SGHRS and YFSETQ. Trimming pared 6 bases from V and 4 bases from J, leaving 12 bases between. The CDR3 is made up of 13 amino acids. CDR3 DNA sequence: TGCGCCAGCACCCAGGGTAGTCCAGATACGCAGTATTTT. Its protein product is CASTQGSPDTQYF.

The rearrangement joins TRBV29-1 to TRBJ2-2; TRBD1 might be the D (6 bases). CDR1 and CDR2 from the germline V gene are SQVTM and ANQGSEA. The ends were cut back, 6 bases at V and 0 bases at J, with 8 bases in the middle. The CDR3 sequence is 13 residues long. The CDR3 coding sequence is TGCAGCGTAACAGGGACGAACACCGGGGAGCTGTTTTTT. Translating it yields CSVTGTNTGELFF.

This clone was observed a few times. This chain connects TRBV6-1 to TRBJ2-7; possible D gene TRBD2, 5 bases. The CDR3 spans 14 residues. The V and J ends lost 4 bases and 3 bases respectively, with 13 bases between them. Looked up from germline, CDR1 is MNHNS and CDR2 is SASEGT. The CDR3 here is CASSAMTEVYEQYF. DNA for the CDR3: TGTGCCAGCAGTGCGATGACGGAGGTCTACGAGCAGTACTTC.

The chain links TRBV5-1 to TRBJ1-2; the D is unclear. The CDR3 runs 13 residues. Trimming left V 4 bases short and J 3 bases short, with 10 bases between. The germline V gene has CDR1 SGHRS and CDR2 YFSETQ. For the CDR3, the DNA is TGCGCCAGCAGCCTCGGGATGGACTATGGCTACACCTTC. Amino acids: CASSLGMDYGYTF.

V gene TRBV6-5 combines with J gene TRBJ1-5; TRBD1 might be the D (5 bases). V was cut by 0 bases and J by 7 bases, with 10 bases left in between. Germline CDR1 and CDR2: MNHEY and SVGAGI. The CDR3 contains 14 residues. In DNA form, the CDR3 reads TGTGCCAGCAGTTACTCGACAGTTACCCAGCCCCAGCATTTT. Its protein product is CASSYSTVTQPQHF.

The CDR3 region has the DNA TGTGCCACCAGCAGGCCCCTACGCCCGGAGACCCAGTACTTC. Its protein is CATSRPLRPETQYF. The gene calls are TRBV15 and TRBJ2-5; D is unclear. There are 14 residues in the CDR3. V lost 3 bases and J 5 bases, leaving 13 bases between the germline ends. Germline CDR1 reads LNHNV; CDR2 reads YYDKDF (reference sequence).

In this sample, this clone turned up a few times. The rearrangement links TRBV2 to TRBJ2-4; D unresolved. This CDR3 has 15 amino acids. V was cut by 0 bases and J by 0 bases, with 6 bases left in between. CDR1 and CDR2 (germline): SNHLY, FYNNEI. CDR3 region: CASSEAELAKNIQYF. The DNA of the CDR3 is TGTGCCAGCAGTGAAGCGGAGCTAGCCAAAAACATTCAGTACTTC.

The chain uses TRBV6-5 and TRBJ2-1; D may be TRBD2 (6 bases). Trimming took 4 bases from V and 5 from J, leaving 15 bases between them. From germline, CDR1 is MNHEY and CDR2 SVGAGI. The CDR3 spans 15 residues. Here the CDR3 DNA reads TGTGCCAGCAGTTCCAACGCGGGGAGGCACAATGAGCAGTTCTTC. Translation: CASSSNAGRHNEQFF.

Here the CDR3 DNA reads TGTGCCATCAGCGTTCTCGGGACAGGCTACACCTTC. Encoded protein: CAISVLGTGYTF. The chain recombines TRBV10-3 with TRBJ1-2, with D perhaps TRBD1 (6 bases). The germline V gene encodes CDR1 ENHRY and CDR2 SYGVKD. V gave up 6 bases and J gave up 8 bases, with 13 bases separating them. The CDR3 loop spans 12 amino acids.

The J gene is TRBJ1-1, the V gene TRBV7-3, with no clear D. V was shortened by 2 bases and J by 4 bases, with 11 bases between the two germline ends. CDR3 length equals 14 residues. Germline CDR1 and CDR2: SGHTA and FQGTGA. CDR3: CASSLVGWVTEAFF. Written as DNA, the CDR3 is TGTGCCAGCAGCTTAGTGGGCTGGGTCACTGAAGCTTTCTTT.

The chain recombines TRBV18 with TRBJ1-4; TRBD1 matches at 7 bases. Trimming at V came to 2 bases and at J to 8 bases, leaving 14 bases not matched to a gene. CDR3 size: 17 residues. Germline assignment: CDR1 KGHSH and CDR2 LQKENI. The CDR3, as DNA: TGTGCCAGCTCACCAGGGACAGTAACGGTCCTCGGGGAAAAACTGTTTTTT. This translates into CASSPGTVTVLGEKLFF.

This clone was detected a few times. This sequence joins TRBV15 and TRBJ1-1, with no clear D. Germline V gives CDR1 LNHNV, CDR2 YYDKDF (reference sequence). There are 12 residues in the CDR3. V was pared by 1 base and J by 11 bases, with 11 bases between. CDR3 in amino acids: CATSRALSAAFF. CDR3 DNA sequence: TGTGCCACCAGCAGAGCACTATCGGCGGCTTTCTTT.

This chain uses TRBV9 with TRBJ2-7; 11 bases match TRBD2. Germline assignment: CDR1 SGDLS and CDR2 YYNGEE. The CDR3 totals 15 residues. The trim removed 2 bases at V and 4 bases at J, leaving 5 bases unmatched. The CDR3: CASSVRLAGPYEQYF. DNA of the CDR3: TGTGCCAGCAGCGTTAGACTAGCGGGGCCATACGAGCAGTACTTC.

This clone came up a few times. This chain connects TRBV9 to TRBJ1-6; 8 bases map to TRBD1. The CDR3 runs 14 residues. Trimming cost V 4 bases and J 9 bases; bases outside gene matches: 6. Germline CDR1 SGDLS, CDR2 YYNGEE. Here the CDR3 DNA reads TGTGCCAGCAGCTCTTCTGGGACAGGTTCACCCCTCCACTTT. This sequence encodes CASSSSGTGSPLHF.

This chain joins TRBV5-1 and TRBJ2-1; 8 bases agree with TRBD2. Germline trimming cut 7 bases from V and 4 bases from J; bases unmatched to any gene: 13. Germline V lookup: CDR1 SGHRS, CDR2 YFSETQ. This CDR3 comprises 16 residues. CDR3 region: CASLQIPGGGYNEQFF. CDR3 DNA: TGCGCCAGCCTACAAATTCCGGGGGGGGGATACAATGAGCAGTTCTTC.

The rearrangement uses TRBV9 and TRBJ1-1; D is unresolved. Trimming pared 0 bases from V and 1 base from J, leaving 13 bases between. CDR3 length: 16 residues. Germline V gives CDR1 SGDLS, CDR2 YYNGEE. The CDR3 here is CASSVGAGRSNTEAFF. CDR3 bases: TGTGCCAGCAGCGTAGGGGCAGGCAGGTCGAACACTGAAGCTTTCTTT.